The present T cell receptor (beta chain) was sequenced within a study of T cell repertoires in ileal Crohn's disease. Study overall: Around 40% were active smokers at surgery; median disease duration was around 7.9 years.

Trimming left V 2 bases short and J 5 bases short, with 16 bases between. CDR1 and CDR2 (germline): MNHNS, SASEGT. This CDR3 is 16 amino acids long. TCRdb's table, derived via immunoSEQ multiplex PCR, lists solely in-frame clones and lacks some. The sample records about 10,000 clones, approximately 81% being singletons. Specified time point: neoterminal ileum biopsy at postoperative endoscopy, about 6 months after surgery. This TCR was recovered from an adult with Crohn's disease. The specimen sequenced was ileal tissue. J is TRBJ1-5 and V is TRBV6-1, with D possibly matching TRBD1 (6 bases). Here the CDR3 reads CASSEYRTVTHQPQHF. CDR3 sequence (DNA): TGTGCCAGCAGTGAATACAGGACAGTGACCCATCAGCCCCAGCATTTT.